The T cell receptor beta chain described here comes from a study of cytomegalovirus exposure and HLA in healthy donors. Study-wide context: Out of 180 million or so T cells, an earlier analysis found around 120 million unique TCR beta sequences in total. HLA-typed donors contributed 65 million to 85 million unique TCRs, which were held in an early data release. Study-level results: In an earlier analysis, about 87% or about 30%: the productive usage of most TCR beta V segments. Highly shared variants forming one cluster were likely a sequencing artifact.

There are 13 residues in the CDR3. Between the trimmed V and J ends, which lost 4 bases and 12 bases, there was a span of 13 bases. Germline-derived CDR1 and CDR2 are MNHEY and SVGAGI. Both 60 Vbeta primers and 13 Jbeta primers went into the PCR. Only in-frame clones appear in the TCRdb table, and some are missing; sequencing was by immunoSEQ multiplex PCR. The data show 90,000 or so clones, 65% to 80% seen once. Remarks on this clone: Antigen specificity is unknown.

The TCR was taken from a woman between 50 and 59 years old in good health and CMV-seropositive. Sequenced input: PBMCs. The chain combines TRBV6-5 with TRBJ1-6; D call uncertain. The DNA of the CDR3 is TGTGCCAGCAGTTTACTCGCCAATAGACCCCTCCACTTT. This encodes CASSLLANRPLHF.